This T cell receptor beta chain originates from a study of blood T cells in healthy people across ages. Trimming cost V 5 bases and J 6 bases; bases outside gene matches: 9. The germline V gene encodes CDR1 SGHTA and CDR2 FQGNSA. The CDR3 loop spans 15 amino acids. It was with a sample-barcoded 5' primer and a J-beta primer mix that a second PCR of about 6 to 11 cycles was run. A template-switch adaptor with 12 random nucleotides tagged each cDNA molecule. Every sample gave at least 3 million paired-end reads containing CDR3. TCRdb re-called the 5' RACE reads through MiXCR, storing one row per CDR3 protein. The table lists over 1,200,000 distinct CDR3 sequences, 45% to 70% of them singletons.

The receptor comes from a man younger than 30 in good health. V and J are TRBV7-2 and TRBJ2-1, with 8 bases aligning to TRBD1. The sequenced sample consisted of blood. This chain's CDR3 is CASSADRVVTNEQFF. Written as DNA, the CDR3 is TGTGCCAGCAGCGCGGACAGGGTTGTGACCAATGAGCAGTTCTTC.